This entry concerns a single TCR beta chain. What it binds is unknown. As for time point: before natalizumab initiation. T0 blood was collected before the first natalizumab infusion. The CDR3 has 13 amino acids. Germline CDR1 is SGHRS and CDR2 is YFSETQ. Sequencing was at survey level. Profiled with immunoSEQ multiplex PCR; TCRdb holds only in-frame clones, not every one. Altogether 25,000 to 35,000 clones are present, approximately 92% being singletons, with the ten largest covering about 2%. This record comes from a study of multiple sclerosis patients with progressive multifocal leukoencephalopathy. Study-level findings and limits: Less diverse TRB repertoires were suggested in most PML patients. At PML onset, no shared TRBV or TRBJ gene usage was seen.

This chain joins TRBV5-1 and TRBJ2-5; D gene unclear. The DNA end is a closer match to TRBJ2-7, so the J assignment may be wrong. The receptor was isolated from a man younger than 45 with multiple sclerosis. The sample comprised PBMCs. CDR3 sequence: CASSLDSTYEQYF. CDR3 sequence (DNA): TGCGCCAGCAGCTTGGACAGCACATACGAGCAGTACTTC.